The 32 T cell receptor beta chains listed next were all sequenced from one sample in a study of cytomegalovirus exposure and HLA in healthy donors. PCR employed 60 Vbeta and 13 Jbeta primers. TCRdb's copy holds only in-frame clones and misses some; the assay was immunoSEQ multiplex PCR. The repertoire has more than 95,000 clones, 73% of them found once; the top ten carry about 4.5%. Sequencing was carried out using PBMCs. The origin of the receptors is a man aged 55 to 70 in good health and CMV-seropositive.

This clone has only a few counts. V and J are TRBV7-8 and TRBJ1-4; 8 nucleotides line up with TRBD1. Germline V gene data show CDR1 as SGHVS and CDR2 as FQNEAQ. V shed 5 bases, J shed 7 bases, and the junction held 12 bases outside the gene matches. There are 16 residues in the CDR3. CDR3 coding DNA: TGTGCCAGCAGCCTTTTCTTCCGACAGGGGAGTGAAAAACTGTTTTTT. Its translation is CASSLFFRQGSEKLFF.

The V and J genes are TRBV9 and TRBJ2-1; D is perhaps TRBD2 (6 bases). V lost 0 bases to trimming and J lost 4 bases, with 17 bases between them. Germline assignment: CDR1 SGDLS and CDR2 YYNGEE. This CDR3 spans 17 amino acids. The chain's CDR3 is CASSVGGGTNGYNEQFF. Here the CDR3 DNA reads TGTGCCAGCAGCGTAGGTGGGGGGACGAACGGATACAATGAGCAGTTCTTC.

This chain connects TRBV5-4 to TRBJ1-6; a weak D match, TRBD1 (6 bases). CDR3 length equals 17 residues. Trimming removed 0 bases at V and 5 bases at J, with 15 bases between. Per the germline V gene, CDR1 is SGHNT and CDR2 is YYREEE (reference sequence). CDR3 sequence: CASSLDLWGPDNSPLHF. The CDR3 bases are TGTGCCAGCAGCTTGGATTTGTGGGGGCCAGATAATTCACCCCTCCACTTT.

The sample holds a few counts of this clone. The J gene is TRBJ1-4, the V gene TRBV30, with D possibly being TRBD1 (6 bases). The CDR3 totals 12 residues. V was trimmed by 3 bases and J by 7 bases, leaving 9 bases between them. CDR1 and CDR2 (germline): GTSNPN, SVGIG (reference sequence). The CDR3 reads CAWRGGSEKLFF. CDR3 nucleotides: TGTGCCTGGAGAGGGGGTAGTGAAAAACTGTTTTTT.

The CDR3 region is CASSPPLAGDTDTQYF. The CDR3 DNA sequence: TGCGCCAGCAGCCCGCCTCTAGCGGGGGACACAGATACGCAGTATTTT. V and J are TRBV5-1 and TRBJ2-3; 10 nucleotides line up with TRBD2. Trimming at V came to 4 bases and at J to 2 bases, leaving 7 bases not matched to a gene. The length of the CDR3 is 16 residues. The germline V gene has CDR1 SGHRS and CDR2 YFSETQ.

The sample holds a few counts of this clone. The chain uses TRBV13 and TRBJ1-1; D possibly corresponds to TRBD1 (6 bases). V lost 3 bases and J lost 4, with 9 bases in between. Germline lookup yields CDR1 PRHDT and CDR2 FYEKMQ (reference sequence). The CDR3 runs to 13 residues. The DNA of the CDR3 is TGTGCCAGCAGCTTGGACAGATTCACTGAAGCTTTCTTT. Translation: CASSLDRFTEAFF.

The chain joins TRBV5-4 to TRBJ2-2, with 10 nucleotides matching TRBD1. Unmatched junction bases numbered 1, after V lost 0 bases and J lost 2 bases. The CDR3 consists of 16 residues. The V gene's germline CDR1 is SGHNT and CDR2 YYREEE (reference sequence). CDR3 in DNA: TGTGCCAGCAGCTTGGGACAGGGGGCTAACACCGGGGAGCTGTTTTTT. It translates to CASSLGQGANTGELFF.

This clone was counted a few times. This chain uses TRBV6-5 with TRBJ2-7; 10 bases fit TRBD1. The V and J ends lost 7 bases and 3 bases, in that order; junction bases with no gene match: 9. The CDR3 has 15 amino acids. The germline gives CDR1 MNHEY, CDR2 SVGAGI. Here the CDR3 DNA reads TGTGCCAGCACCTTAACCGGGACAGGGGTCTACGAGCAGTACTTC. Residues: CASTLTGTGVYEQYF.

The chain uses TRBV5-4 and TRBJ2-2, with TRBD1 as a possible D gene (6 bases). Trimming left V 5 bases short and J 4 bases short, with 12 bases between. Germline V CDR1 and CDR2: SGHNT, YYREEE (reference sequence). CDR3 size: 14 residues. The CDR3 loop is CASRGGISTGELFF. Here the CDR3 DNA reads TGTGCCAGCAGAGGGGGTATAAGCACCGGGGAGCTGTTTTTT.

A few counts support this clone. This sequence joins TRBV6-5 and TRBJ1-1; TRBD1 might be the D (5 bases). Per the germline V gene, CDR1 is MNHEY and CDR2 is SVGAGI. CDR3 length equals 14 residues. V was trimmed by 0 bases and J by 3 bases, leaving 8 bases between them. This CDR3 reads CASSYSNRYTEAFF. CDR3 in DNA: TGTGCCAGCAGTTACTCTAACAGGTACACTGAAGCTTTCTTT.

The chain combines TRBV29-1 with TRBJ2-7; D is ambiguous. The CDR3 covers 13 residues. The V gene lost 6 bases and the J gene lost 7 bases, with 19 bases spanning the gap. Germline assignment: CDR1 SQVTM and CDR2 ANQGSEA. The CDR3 sequence is CSVAAAGSTEQYF. The CDR3 bases are TGCAGCGTGGCGGCAGCTGGCTCCACTGAGCAGTACTTC.

This clone was counted once. The rearrangement uses TRBV28 and TRBJ2-5, with 11 bases lining up with TRBD1. Germline lookup yields CDR1 MDHEN and CDR2 SYDVKM. The CDR3 has 15 amino acids. Trimming at V came to 4 bases and at J to 5 bases, leaving 6 bases not matched to a gene. The CDR3 coding sequence is TGTGCCAGCAGTTGGACAGGGGGCGGGGAGGAGACCCAGTACTTC. Encoded protein: CASSWTGGGEETQYF.

The chain links TRBV27 to TRBJ2-3; TRBD1 matches 7 bases. The germline gives CDR1 MNHEY, CDR2 SMNVEV (reference sequence). Trimming at V came to 8 bases and at J to 2 bases, leaving 13 bases not matched to a gene. The CDR3 totals 16 residues. CDR3 nucleotides: TGTGCCAGCTACCTGACAGGAGAGGGGGCCACAGATACGCAGTATTTT. Translating it yields CASYLTGEGATDTQYF.

The chain employs TRBV5-4 and TRBJ1-1; possible D gene TRBD1, 5 bases. The V gene's germline CDR1 is SGHNT and CDR2 YYREEE (reference sequence). The CDR3 extends over 13 amino acids. V gave up 3 bases and J gave up 7 bases, with 13 bases separating them. CDR3 region: CASSSRRDNEAFF. In DNA form, the CDR3 reads TGTGCCAGCAGCTCCCGCAGGGATAATGAAGCTTTCTTT.

This clone showed up just a few times. The V and J genes are TRBV19 and TRBJ1-2; 7 bases map to TRBD1. V lost 7 bases, J lost 4 bases, and 12 bases stayed unmatched. Germline V gene lookup returns CDR1 LNHDA and CDR2 SQIVND (reference sequence). The CDR3 extends over 15 amino acids. Written as DNA, the CDR3 is TGTGCCAGTAACGGACAGGCGACCTTCTTCTATGGCTACACCTTC. Amino acid sequence: CASNGQATFFYGYTF.

The sample holds a few counts of this clone. The V gene is TRBV7-9, the J gene TRBJ1-1, with D possibly being TRBD1 (5 bases). V lost 6 bases and J lost 4, with 15 bases in between. The germline gives CDR1 SEHNR, CDR2 FQNEAQ (reference sequence). CDR3 length: 14 residues. The CDR3 nucleotides read TGTGCCAGCAGTTGGAAGGGGATAATCACTGAAGCTTTCTTT. Protein sequence: CASSWKGIITEAFF.

This chain joins TRBV28 and TRBJ2-1, with 11 bases matching TRBD2. The CDR3 loop spans 16 amino acids. The germline V gene has CDR1 MDHEN and CDR2 SYDVKM. V gave up 6 bases and J gave up 2 bases; unmatched junction bases: 6. The CDR3 protein is CASRGASGGPYNEQFF. The CDR3 DNA is TGTGCCAGCAGGGGTGCTAGCGGGGGGCCCTACAATGAGCAGTTCTTC. Based on the CDR3 plus reference TRBV28 and TRBJ2-1, the full variable domain is DVKVTQSSRYLVKRTGEKVFLECVQDMDHENMFWYRQDPGLGLRLIYFSYDVKMKEKGDIPEGYSVSREKKERFSLILESASTNQTSMYLCASRGASGGPYNEQFFGPGTRLTVL.

This clone was observed a single time. The chain carries TRBV5-4 and TRBJ2-3, with TRBD2 identical over 7 bases. V was clipped by 5 bases and J by 8 bases; unmatched bases: 11. The CDR3 consists of 14 residues. Germline CDR1 reads SGHNT; CDR2 reads YYREEE (reference sequence). CDR3 protein: CASSFGGEGVTQYF. The DNA for the CDR3 is TGTGCCAGCAGTTTTGGGGGGGAGGGTGTTACGCAGTATTTT.

CDR3 in amino acids: CSGRREEKLFF. DNA for the CDR3: TGCAGCGGCAGAAGGGAGGAAAAACTGTTTTTT. The rearrangement joins TRBV29-1 to TRBJ1-4, with no clear D. The CDR3 is 11 amino acids. The ends were cut back, 7 bases at V and 8 bases at J, with 11 bases in the middle. Per germline, CDR1 SQVTM and CDR2 ANQGSEA. The whole variable domain, filled in from reference TRBV29-1 and TRBJ1-4, reads SAVISQKPSRDICQRGTSLTIQCQVDSQVTMMFWYRQQPGQSLTLIATANQGSEATYESGFVIDKFPISRPNLTFSTLTVSNMSPEDSSIYLCSGRREEKLFFGSGTQLSVL.

This chain connects TRBV19 to TRBJ2-7; 9 positions agree with TRBD1. This CDR3 contains 12 residues. In germline, CDR1 is LNHDA, CDR2 SQIVND (reference sequence). V was clipped by 5 bases and J by 9 bases; unmatched bases: 5. CDR3 coding DNA: TGTGCCAGTAGTCTTGGACAGGGGCCGCAGTACTTC. As protein: CASSLGQGPQYF.

The CDR3 region is CASRLTHLQGTASAETQYF. CDR3 bases: TGTGCCAGTAGATTAACCCATTTACAGGGTACGGCTTCGGCGGAGACCCAGTACTTC. The rearrangement uses TRBV19 and TRBJ2-5; a weak D match, TRBD1 (6 bases). V was clipped by 6 bases and J by 5 bases, with 31 bases between them. The CDR3 extends over 19 amino acids. Per the germline V gene, CDR1 is LNHDA and CDR2 is SQIVND (reference sequence).

The rearrangement joins TRBV7-2 to TRBJ2-1, with a weak D call TRBD2 (5 bases). The germline V gene encodes CDR1 SGHTA and CDR2 FQGNSA. The CDR3 spans 14 residues. The V gene lost 4 bases and the J gene lost 9 bases, with 16 bases spanning the gap. In nucleotides, the CDR3 is TGTGCCAGCAGCTCCGGGGTTTTTAGGCCTGAGCAGTTCTTC. Translating it yields CASSSGVFRPEQFF. The entire variable domain, with the rest obtained from reference TRBV7-2 and TRBJ2-1, is as follows: GAGVSQSPSNKVTEKGKDVELRCDPISGHTALYWYRQSLGQGLEFLIYFQGNSAPDKSGLPSDRFSAERTGGSVSTLTIQRTQQEDSAVYLCASSSGVFRPEQFFGPGTRLTVL.

The chain is built from TRBV6-5 and TRBJ1-3; 7 bases line up with TRBD1. Looked up from germline, CDR1 is MNHEY and CDR2 is SVGAGI. The CDR3 is made up of 13 amino acids. With V trimmed by 5 bases and J by 2 bases, 0 bases remained unmatched. The CDR3 nucleotides are TGTGCCAGCAGTACAGGGGCTGGAAACACCATATATTTT. Protein product: CASSTGAGNTIYF.

The chain recombines TRBV15 with TRBJ2-7; 11 nucleotides agree with TRBD2. The germline CDR1 and CDR2 sequences are LNHNV and YYDKDF (reference sequence). The CDR3 spans 14 residues. The V and J ends lost 1 base and 4 bases, in that order; junction bases with no gene match: 0. The CDR3 is CATSRGLAGYEQYF. The CDR3 region has the DNA TGTGCCACCAGCAGAGGACTAGCGGGATACGAGCAGTACTTC.

J is TRBJ1-1 and V is TRBV5-1; 9 bases are shared with TRBD1. Germline V gene data show CDR1 as SGHRS and CDR2 as YFSETQ. V was pared by 6 bases and J by 5 bases, with 11 bases of the junction left unmatched. This CDR3 has 15 amino acids. The CDR3 nucleotides are TGCGCCAGCAACTCCTGGGACAGGGTGGGAACTGAAGCTTTCTTT. Protein sequence: CASNSWDRVGTEAFF.

This rearrangement joins TRBV28 to TRBJ1-1, with 7 bases aligning to TRBD1. The CDR3 has 13 amino acids. CDR1 and CDR2 from the germline V gene are MDHEN and SYDVKM. J was trimmed by 7 bases and V by 9 bases; bases with no gene match: 11. The CDR3 sequence is CASIIPGTDEAFF. The CDR3 coding sequence is TGTGCCAGTATTATTCCCGGGACAGATGAAGCTTTCTTT.

The J gene is TRBJ1-2, the V gene TRBV15; 8 bases map to TRBD1. The CDR3 is 18 amino acids. From germline, CDR1 is LNHNV and CDR2 YYDKDF (reference sequence). J was trimmed by 0 bases and V by 0 bases; bases with no gene match: 9. This CDR3 reads CATSREGQGLVPNYGYTF. The CDR3 nucleotides read TGTGCCACCAGCAGAGAAGGACAGGGCTTGGTCCCTAACTATGGCTACACCTTC. Drawing the rest from reference TRBV15 and TRBJ1-2, the complete variable domain is DAMVIQNPRYQVTQFGKPVTLSCSQTLNHNVMYWYQQKSSQAPKLLFHYYDKDFNNEADTPDNFQSRRPNTSFCFLDIRSPGLGDTAMYLCATSREGQGLVPNYGYTFGSGTRLTVV.

The rearrangement uses TRBV5-1 and TRBJ2-5; D is unresolved. The J call may be in error: the DNA end matches TRBJ2-7 better. The CDR3 is made up of 12 amino acids. CDR1 is SGHRS and CDR2 is YFSETQ in the germline V gene. DNA for the CDR3: TGCGCCAGCAGCTTGGCAGGCAACGAGCAGTACTTC. This encodes CASSLAGNEQYF.

V is TRBV30 and J is TRBJ2-5, with no clear D. CDR1 is GTSNPN, CDR2 SVGIG, per germline (reference sequence). This CDR3 is 12 amino acids long. The V end lost 4 bases, the J end lost 2 bases, and 8 bases lay between the germline ends. CDR3 sequence (DNA): TGTGCCTGGATGTCAGGTCAAGAGACCCAGTACTTC. Protein: CAWMSGQETQYF.

The rearrangement joins TRBV5-1 to TRBJ1-1; D ambiguous. CDR3 length equals 13 residues. V dropped 1 base and J dropped 2 bases, with 6 bases sitting between them. CDR1 and CDR2 from the germline V gene are SGHRS and YFSETQ. Here the CDR3 DNA reads TGCGCCAGCAGCTTGTCAGATAACACTGAAGCTTTCTTT. It yields the protein CASSLSDNTEAFF.

This clone occurred once. This chain connects TRBV19 to TRBJ1-3, with D tentatively TRBD1 (6 bases). Germline V gene lookup returns CDR1 LNHDA and CDR2 SQIVND (reference sequence). This CDR3 has 14 residues. The V gene lost 7 bases and the J gene lost 0 bases, with 10 bases spanning the gap. This CDR3 is CASIQGLSGNTIYF. CDR3 coding DNA: TGTGCCAGTATCCAGGGGCTCTCTGGAAACACCATATATTTT.

The chain links TRBV6-4 to TRBJ2-3; TRBD2 aligns across 7 bases. Unmatched junction bases numbered 5, after V lost 5 bases and J lost 3 bases. The germline gives CDR1 MRHNA, CDR2 SNTAGT. This CDR3 is built from 14 residues. Here the CDR3 DNA reads TGTGCCAGCAGTAGCGGGGTCGGGACAGATACGCAGTATTTT. Translated: CASSSGVGTDTQYF.